This is a list of T cell receptor beta chains from one sample in a study of blood T cell repertoires in COVID-19. Measured with immunoSEQ multiplex PCR; TCRdb has only the in-frame clones, and not every one. The sample carries under 350,000 clones, about 92% recorded once. Specimen: PBMCs or T cells enriched from blood (not recorded which). The source is a man in his sixties who had recovered from COVID-19. CDR3s include the opening cysteine and the closing phenylalanine or tryptophan. The D gene is left open where the match is weak. Expanded clones get a size class; other rows say once, few or many, or leave the size out.

d_call	v_call	clone_size	j_call	cdr3_aa	cdr3_nt
-	TRBV4-1	few	TRBJ2-1	CASSQLGGTRYNEQFF	TGCGCCAGCAGCCAACTGGGCGGGACGCGATACAATGAGCAGTTCTTC
-	TRBV4-3	-	TRBJ1-1	CASSQNWNTEAFF	TGCGCCAGCAGCCAAAACTGGAACACTGAAGCTTTCTTT
TRBD1	TRBV10-3	-	TRBJ1-2	CAISPTGSNYGYTF	TGTGCCATCAGCCCGACAGGGTCTAACTATGGCTACACCTTC
-	TRBV3-1/TRBV3-2	once	TRBJ2-7	CASSQFYPGEAYEQYF	TGTGCCAGCAGCCAATTCTACCCCGGGGAGGCCTACGAGCAGTACTTC
TRBD2	TRBV11-2	-	TRBJ2-1	CASSLASGSYNEQFF	TGTGCCAGCAGCTTAGCTAGCGGGTCCTACAATGAGCAGTTCTTC
-	TRBV9	-	TRBJ2-1	CASSPTGGGGPPPTEQFF	TGTGCCAGCAGCCCCACGGGAGGAGGGGGGCCCCCACCCACTGAGCAGTTCTTC
-	TRBV23-1	-	TRBJ2-7	CARTSGQYF	TGCGCCAGAACCTCGGGACAGTACTTC
-	TRBV4-2	-	TRBJ2-7	CASSQDKGPGMEQYF	TGTGCCAGCAGCCAAGATAAGGGCCCCGGGATGGAGCAGTACTTC
TRBD1	TRBV27	once	TRBJ2-2	CASSLGTGGTGELFF	TGTGCCAGCAGTTTGGGGACAGGGGGCACCGGGGAGCTGTTTTTT
-	TRBV7-3	-	TRBJ2-7	CASSLGRDYEQYF	TGTGCCAGCAGCTTAGGACGGGACTACGAGCAGTACTTC
TRBD1	TRBV10-3	-	TRBJ1-2	CAIRKEGTGDGYGYTF	TGTGCCATCAGAAAAGAGGGGACAGGGGATGGCTATGGCTACACCTTC
-	TRBV6-2/TRBV6-3	-	TRBJ1-5	CASSPREGWRNQPQHF	TGTGCCAGCAGCCCTCGGGAGGGGTGGAGAAATCAGCCCCAGCATTTT
-	TRBV10-2	-	TRBJ2-7	CATRPGGQPGGEQYF	TGCGCCACCCGACCGGGAGGACAGCCGGGAGGCGAGCAGTACTTC
TRBD1	TRBV7-2	-	TRBJ2-4	CASSLRTGVKNIQYF	TGTGCCAGCAGCCTACGGACAGGGGTCAAAAACATTCAGTACTTC
-	TRBV3-1/TRBV3-2	-	TRBJ1-2	CASSLDSRKNYGYTF	TGTGCCAGCAGCCTCGACAGTCGAAAGAATTATGGCTACACCTTC
-	TRBV12-3/TRBV12-4	once	TRBJ1-1	CASSFSVDEAFF	TGTGCCAGCAGTTTTTCGGTAGATGAAGCTTTCTTT
-	TRBV5-1	-	TRBJ2-3	CASSLGQFGTDTQYF	TGCGCCAGCAGCCTAGGACAGTTCGGCACAGATACGCAGTATTTT
-	TRBV5-1	-	TRBJ1-1	CASSLSDMNTEAFF	TGCGCCAGCAGCTTAAGTGACATGAACACTGAAGCTTTCTTT